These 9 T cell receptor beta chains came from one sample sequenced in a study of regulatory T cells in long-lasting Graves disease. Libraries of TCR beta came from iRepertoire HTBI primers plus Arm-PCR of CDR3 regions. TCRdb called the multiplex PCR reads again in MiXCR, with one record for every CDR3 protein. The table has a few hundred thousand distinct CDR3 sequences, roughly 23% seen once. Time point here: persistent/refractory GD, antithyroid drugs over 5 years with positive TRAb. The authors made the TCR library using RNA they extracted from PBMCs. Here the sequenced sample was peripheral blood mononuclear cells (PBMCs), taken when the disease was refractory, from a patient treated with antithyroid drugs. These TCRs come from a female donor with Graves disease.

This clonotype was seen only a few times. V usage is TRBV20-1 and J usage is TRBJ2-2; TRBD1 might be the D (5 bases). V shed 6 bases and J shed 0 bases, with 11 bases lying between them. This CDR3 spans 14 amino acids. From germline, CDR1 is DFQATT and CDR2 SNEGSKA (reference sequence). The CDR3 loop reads CSAQGYANTGELFF. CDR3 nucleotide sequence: TGCAGTGCCCAGGGATACGCGAACACCGGGGAGCTGTTTTTT.

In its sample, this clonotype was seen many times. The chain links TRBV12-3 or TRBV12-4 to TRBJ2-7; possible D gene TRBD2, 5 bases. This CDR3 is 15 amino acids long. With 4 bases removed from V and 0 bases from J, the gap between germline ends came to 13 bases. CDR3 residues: CASSSGDYSSYEQYF. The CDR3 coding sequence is TGTGCCAGCAGTTCAGGTGACTACAGCTCCTACGAGCAGTACTTC.

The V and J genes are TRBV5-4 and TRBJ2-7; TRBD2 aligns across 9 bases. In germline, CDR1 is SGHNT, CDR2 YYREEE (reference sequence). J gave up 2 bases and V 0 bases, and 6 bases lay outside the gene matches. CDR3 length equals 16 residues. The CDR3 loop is CASSLEPASGTYEQYF. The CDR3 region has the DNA TGTGCCAGCAGCTTGGAGCCGGCTAGCGGGACCTACGAGCAGTACTTC.

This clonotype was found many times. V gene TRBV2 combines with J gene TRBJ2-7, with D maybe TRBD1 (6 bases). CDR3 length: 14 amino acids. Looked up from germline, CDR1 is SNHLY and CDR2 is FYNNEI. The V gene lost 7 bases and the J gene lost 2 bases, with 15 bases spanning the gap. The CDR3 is CASKQGRLTYEQYF. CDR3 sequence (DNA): TGTGCCAGCAAACAGGGCAGATTGACCTACGAGCAGTACTTC.

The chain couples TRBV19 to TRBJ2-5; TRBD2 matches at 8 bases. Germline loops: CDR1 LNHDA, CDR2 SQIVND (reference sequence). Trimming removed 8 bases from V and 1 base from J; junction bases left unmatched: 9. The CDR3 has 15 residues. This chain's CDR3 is CASPPAGGLQETQYF. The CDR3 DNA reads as TGTGCCAGTCCGCCCGCGGGAGGCCTCCAAGAGACCCAGTACTTC.

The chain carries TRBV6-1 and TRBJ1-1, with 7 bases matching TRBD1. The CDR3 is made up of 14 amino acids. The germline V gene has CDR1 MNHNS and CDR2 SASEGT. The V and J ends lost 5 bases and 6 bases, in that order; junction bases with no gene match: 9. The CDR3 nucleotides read TGTGCCAGCAGTCGAGACAGGGAAAGGGCTGAAGCTTTCTTT. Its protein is CASSRDRERAEAFF.

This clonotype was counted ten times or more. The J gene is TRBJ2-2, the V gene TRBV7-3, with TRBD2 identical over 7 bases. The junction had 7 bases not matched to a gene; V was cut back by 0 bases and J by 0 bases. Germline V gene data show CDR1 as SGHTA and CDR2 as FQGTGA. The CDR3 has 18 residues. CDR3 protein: CASSLTGLAAANTGELFF. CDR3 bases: TGTGCCAGCAGCTTAACGGGGCTAGCGGCCGCGAACACCGGGGAGCTGTTTTTT.

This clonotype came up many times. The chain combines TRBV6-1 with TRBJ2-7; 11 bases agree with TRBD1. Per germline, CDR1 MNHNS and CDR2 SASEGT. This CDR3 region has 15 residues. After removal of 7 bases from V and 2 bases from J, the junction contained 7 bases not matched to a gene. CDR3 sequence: CASTNRDRGTYEQYF. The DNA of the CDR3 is TGTGCCAGCACTAACCGGGACAGGGGGACCTACGAGCAGTACTTC.

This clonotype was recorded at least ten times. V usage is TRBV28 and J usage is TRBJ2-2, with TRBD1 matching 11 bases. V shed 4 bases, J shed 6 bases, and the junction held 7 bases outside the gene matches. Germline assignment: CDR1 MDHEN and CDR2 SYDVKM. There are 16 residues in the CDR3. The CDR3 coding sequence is TGTGCCAGCAGTTCATGGACAGGGGGCGTGTCCGGGGAGCTGTTTTTT. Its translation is CASSSWTGGVSGELFF. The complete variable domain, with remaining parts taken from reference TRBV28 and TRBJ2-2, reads DVKVTQSSRYLVKRTGEKVFLECVQDMDHENMFWYRQDPGLGLRLIYFSYDVKMKEKGDIPEGYSVSREKKERFSLILESASTNQTSMYLCASSSWTGGVSGELFFGEGSRLTVL.